What follows is one T cell receptor beta chain and its context. In this sample, this clone turned up once. Which antigen it targets is not known. No much larger clonotype is one base removed from it; base qualities were not supplied. This CDR3 is also generated by other DNA sequences in the sample. This sample is drawn from a study of vaccination effects on CD4 cells after COVID-19 (dated by TCRdb to between 2021 and 2024). Study-level background: Across the study, the median time from the second dose to post-vaccine sampling was 72 days (range 14 to 241). The full study included around nine COVID-19 convalescent patients and a few SARS-CoV-2-naive healthy vaccine recipients. SARS-CoV-2 spike-specific CD4+ TCR repertoires from before and after mRNA vaccination were compared in COVID-19 convalescent patients and in infection-naive vaccine recipients. Cultures from other donors in the study were sequenced using the Oncomine TCR Beta short-read assay on an Illumina iSeq 100.

Findings and caveats that apply to the study as a whole: Clones induced by infection and clones induced by vaccination both contracted markedly at late timepoints after vaccination, which fits with T cell responses waning over time. Among healthy vaccine recipients, nearly all vaccine-induced clones were SARS-CoV-2 mono-reactive, and only 1 of 255 was cross-reactive with common cold coronaviruses. Only a small number of convalescent patients were included, and no early post-infection timepoints were available, which limited the study.

The CDR3 covers 10 residues, taking in both the cysteine and the phenylalanine. The only DNA kept is the CDR3, 30 bases in frame from the first base. The CDR1 and CDR2 encoded by the germline V gene are SNHLY and FYNNEI. V loses 1 base of germline sequence and J loses 6 bases, and the interval between the two ends is 0 bases. The ViraFEST assay stimulated PBMC with viral peptide pools and then used TCR sequencing to identify antigen-specific CD4+ T cell clonotypes by expansion. After around ten days of culture, CD4+ T cells were isolated with the EasySep CD4+ T cell isolation kit. Participants received two doses of either the BNT162b2 or the mRNA-1273 mRNA SARS-CoV-2 vaccine. None of the healthy vaccine recipients had a prior SARS-CoV-2 infection, which was confirmed by nucleocapsid antibody tests that came back negative both before and after vaccination. Fewer than 2.5 million PBMC per well were cultured in IMDM with around 5.3% human AB serum, about 9.4 IU/ml IL-2 and gentamicin, plus 10 ug/ml peptides. Half of the culture medium was replaced with fresh IL-2-containing medium on days 3 and 7. Each peptide stimulation condition was cultured in triplicate wells unless otherwise noted. Using Ficoll-Paque Plus gradient centrifugation, PBMC were separated from whole blood and then either used fresh or cryopreserved at -140C. The overlapping peptide pools covered the spike proteins of SARS-CoV-2 and of the common cold coronaviruses HCoV-NL63, HCoV-OC43 and HCoV-229E. Genomic DNA was extracted from cultured CD4+ T cells with the QIAamp micro DNA kit.

Receptor libraries were prepared by the immunoSEQ multiplex PCR assay. DNA from the CD4+ T cells that had been cultured and isolated underwent TCR beta CDR3 sequencing. The original pipeline was this. The analysis removed non-productive TCR sequences, trimmed reads to the CDR3 region, and retained only CDR3s that were 7 or more amino acids long. The MANAFEST web app was used to identify antigen-specific clonotypes by comparing expansion in peptide wells with expansion in reference cultures. To be called positive, a clone needed expansion at FDR<0.05 compared with the reference and with all other wells, an odds ratio greater than 5, and a frequency greater than 0.1% in two replicate wells. A clonotype was defined as cross-reactive if the clonotype was significantly expanded both in SARS-CoV-2 spike wells and in at least one common cold coronavirus spike condition. Levenshtein distance calculated with the stringdist R package was used to assess CDR3 similarity, and unrooted trees were constructed with ape in R 3.6.1. TCRdb provides this immuneACCESS table in a form limited to in-frame rearrangements. Some clones are lacking; in checked studies, under half of them reflect an unresolved V gene, and why the rest are absent is not known. The V and J calls and clone size are taken from that table; D and trimming were inferred from the DNA. For this sample there are 84,000 or so clones; under 85% appear just once. The top ten clonotypes cover 1.1% of the sample.

Sample: CD4+ T cells from PBMCs cultured with HCoV-OC43 spike peptides, taken after COVID-19 vaccination. The intended sense of this specimen's cell subset or site label: HCoV-OC43 spike overlapping peptide pool stimulation. The chain employs TRBV2 and TRBJ2-5; the D gene lacks a confident call. This TCR derives from a human donor who received a COVID-19 vaccine. The CDR3 is CASSEETQYF. The base sequence is TGTGCCAGCAGTGAAGAGACCCAGTACTTC.